This entry lists 21 T cell receptor beta chains sequenced from one sample in a study of shared clonotypes between healthy human individuals. Terminally differentiated effector memory CD45RA+ cells were left out of the naive CD8 fraction, which was CD45RO-negative and positively selected for CCR7. Measured with immunoSEQ multiplex PCR; TCRdb has only the in-frame clones, and not every one. The table lists 1.5 million to 2.5 million clones, approximately 94% of them singletons. The sequenced material came from naive CD8+ T cells sorted from blood. These receptors were taken from a man between 18 and 35 years old in good health.

J is TRBJ2-7 and V is TRBV10-2; D is unclear. The CDR3 length is 15 residues. Trimming took off 3 bases at V and 5 bases at J, with 17 bases between the two ends. Germline lookup yields CDR1 WSHSY and CDR2 SAAADI. The CDR3 protein is CASSDPAGTPDEQYF. CDR3 bases: TGCGCCAGCAGTGACCCCGCAGGAACCCCCGACGAGCAGTACTTC.

V is TRBV10-3 and J is TRBJ2-1, with 7 bases lining up with TRBD1. J gave up 7 bases and V 0 bases, and 9 bases lay outside the gene matches. The V gene's germline CDR1 is ENHRY and CDR2 SYGVKD. The CDR3 covers 16 residues. The CDR3 DNA sequence: TGTGCCATCAGTGAGTCGGTAGAAGGGGGCAGGAATGAGCAGTTCTTC. Translated: CAISESVEGGRNEQFF.

Of note for this clone: At the DNA level, this CDR3 is encoded by other sequences in the same sample as well. This rearrangement joins TRBV11-3 to TRBJ2-2; the D is unclear. V gave up 1 base and J gave up 4 bases, with 1 base separating them. There are 12 residues in the CDR3. CDR1 SGHNT and CDR2 YENEEA come from the germline V gene. The CDR3 nucleotides are TGTGCCAGCAGCTTAGGCACCGGGGAGCTGTTTTTT. Amino acid sequence: CASSLGTGELFF.

The chain is built from TRBV7-2 and TRBJ2-7; 9 bases match TRBD1. Germline CDR1 and CDR2: SGHTA and FQGNSA. Trimming took 4 bases from V and 4 from J; bases not matched to a gene: 8. CDR3 length: 15 residues. CDR3 DNA sequence: TGTGCCAGCAGCTGGGACAGGGTCAATGAGTACGAGCAGTACTTC. Protein sequence: CASSWDRVNEYEQYF.

J is TRBJ2-7 and V is TRBV2, with TRBD1 as a possible D gene (6 bases). Trimming took 4 bases from V and 3 from J, leaving 10 bases between them. Germline values: CDR1 SNHLY, CDR2 FYNNEI. This CDR3 contains 13 residues. Written as DNA, the CDR3 is TGTGCCAGCAGTGTGGGGACAAACTACGAGCAGTACTTC. Amino acid sequence: CASSVGTNYEQYF.

CDR3 loop: CATGRGQNQPQHF. In DNA, the CDR3 is TGTGCCACGGGGAGGGGACAAAATCAGCCCCAGCATTTT. The chain couples TRBV27 to TRBJ1-5; perhaps TRBD1 as D (6 bases). The CDR3 is 13 amino acids. The germline V gene has CDR1 MNHEY and CDR2 SMNVEV (reference sequence). The V end lost 10 bases, the J end lost 4 bases, and 14 bases lay between the germline ends.

This chain uses TRBV5-1 with TRBJ2-3, with D perhaps matching TRBD1 (5 bases). With 1 base removed from V and 9 bases from J, the gap between germline ends came to 15 bases. CDR1 is SGHRS, CDR2 YFSETQ, per germline. This CDR3 has 14 amino acids. The CDR3 DNA is TGCGCCAGCAGCTTGTCTGACACGGCAGGGACGCAGTATTTT. It codes for CASSLSDTAGTQYF.

The chain uses TRBV7-8 and TRBJ2-1, with 13 bases fitting TRBD2. This CDR3 comprises 19 residues. Germline CDR1 SGHVS, CDR2 FQNEAQ. V lost 4 bases, J lost 4 bases, and 13 bases stayed unmatched. The CDR3 reads CASSSGLAGAPKPYNEQFF. The CDR3 DNA reads as TGTGCCAGCAGCTCCGGACTAGCGGGGGCCCCTAAACCTTACAATGAGCAGTTCTTC.

Of note for this clone: At the DNA level, this CDR3 is encoded by other sequences in the same sample as well. The chain links TRBV29-1 to TRBJ2-7; 8 bases agree with TRBD2. CDR3 length: 13 residues. Losses at the gene ends were 2 bases for V and 4 bases for J; bases not matched to a gene: 4. Germline CDR1 reads SQVTM; CDR2 reads ANQGSEA. CDR3 nucleotide sequence: TGCAGCGTTGAAAGCGGGGGCGGGTACGAGCAGTACTTC. This sequence encodes CSVESGGGYEQYF.

The V call is TRBV14, the J call TRBJ2-7, with 9 bases aligning to TRBD1. The CDR3 consists of 13 residues. Unmatched junction bases numbered 4, after V lost 3 bases and J lost 7 bases. The germline gives CDR1 SGHDN, CDR2 FVKESK. The CDR3 coding sequence is TGTGCCAGCAGCCACCTTGGGACAGGGGAGCAGTACTTC. It codes for CASSHLGTGEQYF.

V and J are TRBV5-1 and TRBJ2-1; TRBD2 matches 9 bases. Unmatched junction bases numbered 8, after V lost 3 bases and J lost 4 bases. Germline V gene lookup returns CDR1 SGHRS and CDR2 YFSETQ. The length of the CDR3 is 16 residues. The CDR3 reads CASSSDGREGYNEQFF. Here the CDR3 DNA reads TGCGCCAGCAGCTCCGACGGGCGGGAGGGGTACAATGAGCAGTTCTTC.

This clone is a singleton in its sample. The chain couples TRBV11-2 to TRBJ1-5; perhaps TRBD1 as D (5 bases). V lost 3 bases, J lost 3 bases, and 9 bases lay in between. The CDR3 length is 14 residues. Germline V lookup: CDR1 SGHAT, CDR2 FQNNGV. The CDR3 protein is CASSLGDPNQPQHF. The CDR3 DNA reads as TGTGCCAGCAGCTTGGGGGACCCCAATCAGCCCCAGCATTTT. The complete variable domain, with remaining parts taken from reference TRBV11-2 and TRBJ1-5, reads EAGVAQSPRYKIIEKRQSVAFWCNPISGHATLYWYQQILGQGPKLLIQFQNNGVVDDSQLPKDRFSAERLKGVDSTLKIQPAKLEDSAVYLCASSLGDPNQPQHFGDGTRLSIL.

This chain joins TRBV9 and TRBJ1-2; tentatively, D is TRBD1 (6 bases). The CDR3 has 14 residues. Trimming took 4 bases from V and 4 from J, leaving 14 bases between them. Germline V gene sequence: CDR1 SGDLS, CDR2 YYNGEE. CDR3 nucleotide sequence: TGTGCCAGCAGCCCCCAGACAGGTTCCTATGGCTACACCTTC. It yields the protein CASSPQTGSYGYTF.

V gene TRBV29-1 combines with J gene TRBJ2-7, with 7 bases that match TRBD1. CDR1 is SQVTM and CDR2 is ANQGSEA in the germline V gene. The CDR3 covers 14 residues. V lost 4 bases, J lost 0 bases, and 6 bases stayed unmatched. CDR3 region: CSVGGTESSYEQYF. The CDR3 nucleotides read TGCAGCGTTGGGGGGACAGAAAGCTCCTACGAGCAGTACTTC.

The chain combines TRBV28 with TRBJ2-1; 8 bases line up with TRBD1. Unmatched junction bases numbered 5, after V lost 10 bases and J lost 0 bases. In germline, CDR1 is MDHEN, CDR2 SYDVKM. CDR3 size: 14 residues. The CDR3 here is CAIRTGSSYNEQFF. In DNA form, the CDR3 reads TGTGCCATCCGGACAGGGAGCTCCTACAATGAGCAGTTCTTC.

The chain links TRBV11-2 to TRBJ2-3; D not resolved. CDR3 length: 15 amino acids. V dropped 1 base and J dropped 2 bases, with 10 bases sitting between them. The germline CDR1 and CDR2 sequences are SGHAT and FQNNGV. The CDR3 is CASSLAVGYTDTQYF. In DNA, the CDR3 is TGTGCCAGCAGCTTAGCCGTCGGATACACAGATACGCAGTATTTT.

This chain uses TRBV6-5 with TRBJ1-5, with TRBD1 as a possible D gene (6 bases). CDR3 length: 14 amino acids. Germline CDR1 MNHEY, CDR2 SVGAGI. V gave up 4 bases and J gave up 3 bases, with 10 bases separating them. Here the CDR3 reads CASSSGQLNQPQHF. As DNA, the CDR3 is TGTGCCAGCAGTTCCGGACAGCTCAATCAGCCCCAGCATTTT.

Points on this clone: At the DNA level, this CDR3 is encoded by other sequences in the same sample as well. This chain joins TRBV30 and TRBJ1-1; D ambiguous. This CDR3 contains 12 residues. V was clipped by 0 bases and J by 5 bases, with 7 bases between them. Germline values: CDR1 GTSNPN, CDR2 SVGIG (reference sequence). CDR3 protein: CAWSVMGTEAFF. CDR3 DNA sequence: TGTGCCTGGAGTGTGATGGGTACTGAAGCTTTCTTT. The full variable domain, in which reference TRBV30 and TRBJ1-1 provide the parts outside the CDR3, is SQTIHQWPATLVQPVGSPLSLECTVEGTSNPNLYWYRQAAGRGLQLLFYSVGIGQISSEVPQNLSASRPQDRQFILSSKKLLLSDSGFYLCAWSVMGTEAFFGQGTRLTVV.

The CDR3 loop reads CASSENGRGTQYF. The CDR3 DNA is TGTGCCAGCAGTGAAAATGGGAGGGGGACCCAGTACTTC. The chain is built from TRBV6-1 and TRBJ2-5, with 7 bases fitting TRBD2. Germline CDR1 MNHNS, CDR2 SASEGT. This CDR3 spans 13 amino acids. V was clipped by 2 bases and J by 7 bases; unmatched bases: 4.

The chain recombines TRBV5-6 with TRBJ1-1; 7 bases align to TRBD1. Germline trimming cut 4 bases from V and 7 bases from J; bases unmatched to any gene: 13. Germline V gene data show CDR1 as SGHDT and CDR2 as YYEEEE. This CDR3 is 15 amino acids long. The CDR3 region is CASSQGEGARGEAFF. CDR3 nucleotides: TGTGCCAGCAGCCAAGGGGAGGGGGCGCGGGGTGAAGCTTTCTTT.

This chain connects TRBV7-9 to TRBJ2-6; D perhaps matches TRBD1 (5 bases). This CDR3 region has 17 residues. CDR1 SEHNR and CDR2 FQNEAQ come from the germline V gene (reference sequence). The V and J ends lost 1 base and 0 bases respectively, with 10 bases between them. Here the CDR3 reads CASSLVGASSGANVLTF. CDR3 bases: TGTGCCAGCAGCTTAGTTGGGGCGAGCTCTGGGGCCAACGTCCTGACTTTC. Supplemented by reference TRBV7-9 and TRBJ2-6, the full variable domain reads DTGVSQNPRHKITKRGQNVTFRCDPISEHNRLYWYRQTLGQGPEFLTYFQNEAQLEKSRLLSDRFSAERPKGSFSTLEIQRTEQGDSAMYLCASSLVGASSGANVLTFGAGSRLTVL.